The 32 T cell receptor beta chains below come from one sample, sequenced in a study of Ad26.COV2.S vaccination and SARS-CoV-2 variants. Noted treatment: approximately 18 received Ad26.COV2.S at low or high dose, single or two shots; about 5 received placebo; per-sample allocation not given. Sampling happened 63 days after the first vaccine or placebo injection. Only in-frame clones appear in the TCRdb table, and some are missing; sequencing was by immunoSEQ multiplex PCR. The top ten hold around 2.5% of the sample, which has roughly 500,000 clones, about 88% seen once. The material sequenced was peripheral blood, taken in a trial of Ad26.COV2.S vaccine versus placebo. The receptors come from a person between 18 and 65 years old who received the Ad26.COV2.S COVID-19 vaccine or a placebo.

V usage is TRBV12-3 or TRBV12-4 and J usage is TRBJ2-7; a possible D gene is TRBD2 (6 bases). Trimming shortened V by 3 bases and J by 7 bases, and 13 bases separated the two germline ends. This CDR3 comprises 13 residues. Here the CDR3 DNA reads TGTGCCAGCAGTTTCACTAGCCCTGGAGAGCAGTACTTC. Encoded protein: CASSFTSPGEQYF.

The chain links TRBV5-1 to TRBJ2-1; the D is unclear. The CDR3 is 16 residues long. Germline CDR1 reads SGHRS; CDR2 reads YFSETQ. The V end lost 2 bases, the J end lost 0 bases, and 12 bases lay between the germline ends. CDR3 region: CASSFDPNGSYNEQFF. The CDR3 coding sequence is TGCGCCAGCAGCTTTGACCCAAACGGCTCCTACAATGAGCAGTTCTTC.

The rearrangement uses TRBV15 and TRBJ1-4; unclear D gene. The CDR3 is made up of 16 amino acids. V was shortened by 0 bases and J by 5 bases, with 13 bases between the two germline ends. Germline lookup yields CDR1 LNHNV and CDR2 YYDKDF (reference sequence). The CDR3: CATSRDQVEPNEKLFF. Written as DNA, the CDR3 is TGTGCCACCAGCAGAGATCAAGTGGAGCCAAATGAAAAACTGTTTTTT. The full variable domain, completed using reference TRBV15 and TRBJ1-4, is DAMVIQNPRYQVTQFGKPVTLSCSQTLNHNVMYWYQQKSSQAPKLLFHYYDKDFNNEADTPDNFQSRRPNTSFCFLDIRSPGLGDTAMYLCATSRDQVEPNEKLFFGSGTQLSVL.

The chain is built from TRBV29-1 and TRBJ2-1; TRBD1 or TRBD2 may be the D gene (5 bases each). Trimming stripped 8 bases from V and 7 bases from J, with 15 bases between. From germline, CDR1 is SQVTM and CDR2 ANQGSEA. This CDR3 region has 12 residues. The CDR3 here is CSIRGGWNEQFF. The CDR3 nucleotides are TGCAGCATCCGGGGCGGGTGGAATGAGCAGTTCTTC.

The chain links TRBV28 to TRBJ2-6; the D is unclear. The CDR3 runs 16 residues. Germline CDR1 reads MDHEN; CDR2 reads SYDVKM. Trimming shortened V by 5 bases and J by 2 bases, and 13 bases separated the two germline ends. The CDR3, as DNA: TGTGCCAGCAGTCCCCAGCCCGTACCTGGGGCCAACGTCCTGACTTTC. It encodes CASSPQPVPGANVLTF.

The gene calls are TRBV4-3 and TRBJ2-3, with 9 bases lining up with TRBD2. The trim removed 0 bases at V and 3 bases at J, leaving 7 bases unmatched. Germline CDR1 reads LGHNA; CDR2 reads YSLEER. CDR3 length equals 17 residues. CDR3 loop: CASSQEASGGRTDTQYF. For the CDR3, the DNA is TGCGCCAGCAGCCAAGAAGCCAGCGGGGGGCGGACAGATACGCAGTATTTT.

The chain couples TRBV24-1 to TRBJ1-5; no firm D call. CDR1 is KGHDR, CDR2 SFDVKD, per germline. Trimming pared 5 bases from V and 0 bases from J, leaving 7 bases between. The CDR3 is made up of 14 amino acids. The CDR3 protein is CATSVGYSNQPQHF. The CDR3 DNA follows: TGTGCCACCAGTGTAGGGTATAGCAATCAGCCCCAGCATTTT.

The rearrangement links TRBV5-1 to TRBJ2-5; D is ambiguous. Germline V gene data show CDR1 as SGHRS and CDR2 as YFSETQ. V was pared by 5 bases and J by 3 bases, with 14 bases between. The CDR3 contains 14 residues. DNA for the CDR3: TGCGCCAGCAGGAGAGTGACGGCCGAAGAGACCCAGTACTTC. Protein sequence: CASRRVTAEETQYF.

V gene TRBV6-1 combines with J gene TRBJ2-3; D call uncertain. Germline V lookup: CDR1 MNHNS, CDR2 SASEGT. V lost 2 bases to trimming and J lost 0 bases, with 6 bases between them. The CDR3 loop spans 14 amino acids. Here the CDR3 reads CASSEYISTDTQYF. In DNA, the CDR3 is TGTGCCAGCAGTGAATATATTAGCACAGATACGCAGTATTTT.

The chain joins TRBV29-1 to TRBJ2-3; 11 nucleotides match TRBD2. The CDR3 totals 13 residues. Per germline, CDR1 SQVTM and CDR2 ANQGSEA. Unmatched junction bases numbered 1, after V lost 4 bases and J lost 4 bases. The CDR3 DNA sequence: TGCAGCGTTGTAGCGGGGGGGGCAGATACGCAGTATTTT. Translation gives CSVVAGGADTQYF.

The rearrangement links TRBV6-5 to TRBJ1-1; D gene unclear. Looked up from germline, CDR1 is MNHEY and CDR2 is SVGAGI. The CDR3 covers 13 residues. V shed 6 bases and J shed 0 bases, with 8 bases lying between them. The CDR3 sequence: CASRRLMNTEAFF. The CDR3 nucleotides are TGTGCCAGCAGAAGGCTGATGAACACTGAAGCTTTCTTT.

In this sample, this clone turned up a few times. This chain uses TRBV2 with TRBJ1-3; 8 bases are shared with TRBD1. The CDR3 has 16 amino acids. V lost 2 bases and J lost 3; bases outside the gene matches: 6. Germline V gene sequence: CDR1 SNHLY, CDR2 FYNNEI. The CDR3 DNA reads as TGTGCCAGCAGTGAACCGGGCGACAGGGGTGGAAACACCATATATTTT. Translated: CASSEPGDRGGNTIYF.

J is TRBJ1-4 and V is TRBV4-3; 9 bases line up with TRBD1. This CDR3 spans 15 amino acids. V was pared by 0 bases and J by 8 bases, with 4 bases of the junction left unmatched. Germline V gene lookup returns CDR1 LGHNA and CDR2 YSLEER. The CDR3 nucleotides read TGCGCCAGCAGCCAAGATTACAGGGGGCACGAAAAACTGTTTTTT. It translates to CASSQDYRGHEKLFF.

This rearrangement joins TRBV3-1 (or the pseudogene TRBV3-2) to TRBJ2-2; possibly TRBD1 for D (7 bases). With 2 bases removed from V and 7 bases from J, the gap between germline ends came to 8 bases. Looked up from germline, CDR1 is LGHDT and CDR2 is YNNKEL (reference sequence). This CDR3 has 13 amino acids. The DNA of the CDR3 is TGTGCCAGCAGCCAACAGGGGGGCGGGGAGCTGTTTTTT. This gives the protein CASSQQGGGELFF.

The V and J genes are TRBV24-1 and TRBJ2-3; possibly TRBD2 for D (5 bases). CDR3 length: 12 amino acids. CDR1 and CDR2 from the germline V gene are KGHDR and SFDVKD. With 4 bases removed from V and 7 bases from J, the gap between germline ends came to 8 bases. CDR3 DNA: TGTGCCACCAGTGACAACGGGAATACGCAGTATTTT. As protein: CATSDNGNTQYF.

V usage is TRBV7-9 and J usage is TRBJ1-2; D is ambiguous. Trimming took 8 bases from V and 3 from J, leaving 10 bases between them. Germline CDR1 reads SEHNR; CDR2 reads FQNEAQ (reference sequence). CDR3 length equals 12 residues. The CDR3 sequence: CASSSGDYGYTF. The CDR3 nucleotides read TGTGCCAGCTCGTCGGGTGACTATGGCTACACCTTC. The variable domain in full, with the rest retrieved from reference TRBV7-9 and TRBJ1-2, is DTGVSQNPRHKITKRGQNVTFRCDPISEHNRLYWYRQTLGQGPEFLTYFQNEAQLEKSRLLSDRFSAERPKGSFSTLEIQRTEQGDSAMYLCASSSGDYGYTFGSGTRLTVV.

The rearrangement links TRBV9 to TRBJ2-7; perhaps TRBD1 as D (9 bases). Germline-derived CDR1 and CDR2 are SGDLS and YYNGEE. The V gene lost 1 base and the J gene lost 4 bases, with 24 bases spanning the gap. The CDR3 covers 18 residues. The CDR3 sequence: CASSVSGGPGQGPYEQYF. In nucleotides, the CDR3 is TGTGCCAGCAGCGTATCGGGGGGGCCCGGACAGGGGCCGTACGAGCAGTACTTC.

The gene calls are TRBV5-5 and TRBJ1-3; the D is unclear. Germline V CDR1 and CDR2: SGHKS, YYEKEE (reference sequence). This CDR3 spans 14 amino acids. V was pared by 2 bases and J by 4 bases, with 10 bases between. CDR3 sequence (DNA): TGTGCCAGCAGCTTTGGTTACGCGGGAAACACCATATATTTT. It codes for CASSFGYAGNTIYF.

The rearrangement uses TRBV29-1 and TRBJ1-1; the D is unclear. V was shortened by 7 bases and J by 4 bases, with 7 bases between the two germline ends. CDR1 SQVTM and CDR2 ANQGSEA come from the germline V gene. The CDR3 is 10 residues long. CDR3 sequence (DNA): TGCAGCGGTCGGGGCACTGAAGCTTTCTTT. The encoded protein is CSGRGTEAFF.

The chain employs TRBV6-6 and TRBJ2-3, with TRBD2 matching 7 bases. The V and J ends lost 2 bases and 2 bases, in that order; junction bases with no gene match: 7. Germline V CDR1 and CDR2: MNHNY, SVGAGI (reference sequence). This CDR3 region has 16 residues. CDR3 DNA: TGTGCCAGCAGTTACGTGGGCGGGAGACACACAGATACGCAGTATTTT. Its translation: CASSYVGGRHTDTQYF.

The genes are TRBV7-3 and TRBJ2-1; the D gene could be TRBD1 or TRBD2 (5 bases each). The CDR3 consists of 15 residues. Between the trimmed V and J ends, which lost 1 base and 2 bases, there was a span of 9 bases. Per germline, CDR1 SGHTA and CDR2 FQGTGA. The CDR3 DNA sequence: TGTGCCAGCAGCTTAATGGGGACGACCTACAATGAGCAGTTCTTC. This gives the protein CASSLMGTTYNEQFF.

The chain's CDR3 is CASITGGTGELFF. CDR3 coding DNA: TGTGCCAGCATTACAGGGGGAACCGGGGAGCTGTTTTTT. V is TRBV28 and J is TRBJ2-2, with TRBD1 matching 8 bases. The CDR3 length is 13 residues. Germline trimming cut 7 bases from V and 5 bases from J; bases unmatched to any gene: 3. The V gene's germline CDR1 is MDHEN and CDR2 SYDVKM. The full variable domain, rest sourced from reference TRBV28 and TRBJ2-2, is DVKVTQSSRYLVKRTGEKVFLECVQDMDHENMFWYRQDPGLGLRLIYFSYDVKMKEKGDIPEGYSVSREKKERFSLILESASTNQTSMYLCASITGGTGELFFGEGSRLTVL.

This chain connects TRBV6-1 to TRBJ2-5; D tentatively fits TRBD1 or TRBD2 (6 bases each). The CDR3 has 15 residues. The germline gives CDR1 MNHNS, CDR2 SASEGT. The ends were cut back, 1 base at V and 5 bases at J, with 14 bases in the middle. The CDR3 DNA reads as TGTGCCAGCAGTGAAGTAGGGGGGCGAGGGGAGACCCAGTACTTC. Translation gives CASSEVGGRGETQYF.

The rearrangement uses TRBV5-6 and TRBJ1-2; D possibly corresponds to TRBD1 (6 bases). Trimming took off 4 bases at V and 7 bases at J, with 20 bases between the two ends. The germline V gene encodes CDR1 SGHDT and CDR2 YYEEEE. The CDR3 covers 15 residues. The DNA of the CDR3 is TGTGCCAGCAGCCACCTAAAGACAGGTTTCGCTGGCTACACCTTC. Its translation: CASSHLKTGFAGYTF.

This sequence joins TRBV12-5 and TRBJ2-5; the D is unclear. V lost 8 bases, J lost 0 bases, and 7 bases lay in between. Germline assignment: CDR1 LGHNT and CDR2 FRNRAP. The CDR3 totals 12 residues. The chain's CDR3 is CASSGNQETQYF. The CDR3 DNA reads as TGTGCTAGTAGTGGCAACCAAGAGACCCAGTACTTC.

V is TRBV2 and J is TRBJ1-5; maybe TRBD1 (5 bases). The germline V and J ends were trimmed by 7 bases and 4 bases, with 14 bases remaining between them. This CDR3 has 14 residues. Germline V gene sequence: CDR1 SNHLY, CDR2 FYNNEI. CDR3 DNA: TGTGCCAGCAAGCGACAGTCTCGTAATCAGCCCCAGCATTTT. Amino acids: CASKRQSRNQPQHF. Drawing the rest from reference TRBV2 and TRBJ1-5, the complete variable domain is EPEVTQTPSHQVTQMGQEVILRCVPISNHLYFYWYRQILGQKVEFLVSFYNNEISEKSEIFDDQFSVERPDGSNFTLKIRSTKLEDSAMYFCASKRQSRNQPQHFGDGTRLSIL.

The V and J genes are TRBV10-3 and TRBJ2-5, with TRBD2 matching over 7 bases. Germline V gene sequence: CDR1 ENHRY, CDR2 SYGVKD. This CDR3 contains 14 residues. Trimming took 6 bases from V and 4 from J; bases not matched to a gene: 8. The CDR3 coding sequence is TGTGCCATCAGATCCCCCCGGGGGGTAGAGACCCAGTACTTC. This sequence encodes CAIRSPRGVETQYF.

V is TRBV2 and J is TRBJ1-2, with D unclear. Germline CDR1 is SNHLY and CDR2 is FYNNEI. CDR3 size: 17 residues. V was pared by 3 bases and J by 0 bases, with 17 bases between. The CDR3 sequence is CASSDFYGSPANYGYTF. In DNA form, the CDR3 reads TGTGCCAGCAGTGATTTTTATGGCTCCCCCGCTAACTATGGCTACACCTTC.

V gene TRBV4-1 combines with J gene TRBJ1-4; the D gene is possibly TRBD1 (5 bases). The germline V gene has CDR1 MGHRA and CDR2 YSYEKL. Trimming cost V 6 bases and J 0 bases, with 11 bases left between them. This CDR3 comprises 15 residues. In nucleotides, the CDR3 is TGCGCCAGCAGAAGGGGCCCCGCAACTAATGAAAAACTGTTTTTT. Translated, it gives CASRRGPATNEKLFF.

V is TRBV18 and J is TRBJ2-1; maybe TRBD2 (6 bases). Looked up from germline, CDR1 is KGHSH and CDR2 is LQKENI. This CDR3 region has 15 residues. Trimming took 3 bases from V and 4 from J, leaving 13 bases between them. The DNA of the CDR3 is TGTGCCAGCTCACCGTCGACGGGGGTTTACAATGAGCAGTTCTTC. Translation gives CASSPSTGVYNEQFF.

J is TRBJ1-3 and V is TRBV4-3; D gene unclear. Germline CDR1 LGHNA, CDR2 YSLEER. The ends were cut back, 0 bases at V and 4 bases at J, with 7 bases in the middle. This CDR3 has 14 residues. CDR3 amino acids: CASSQDSPGNTIYF. CDR3 DNA sequence: TGCGCCAGCAGCCAAGACTCGCCGGGAAACACCATATATTTT.

The V gene is TRBV28, the J gene TRBJ1-2, with D uncertain. CDR1 MDHEN and CDR2 SYDVKM come from the germline V gene. V was pared by 3 bases and J by 7 bases, with 6 bases between. The CDR3 is 11 amino acids. This CDR3 is CASSFPGGYTF. CDR3 in DNA: TGTGCCAGCAGTTTTCCTGGTGGCTACACCTTC.